This record looks at one T cell receptor (beta chain) sequence and its context. Assay used: immunoSEQ multiplex PCR; TCRdb lists only in-frame clones, some missing. Among fewer than 500,000 clones, 90% were seen once, and the ten largest hold about 12%. Treatment meaning: about 20 received Ad26.COV2.S at low or high dose, single or two shots; about 5 received placebo; per-sample allocation not given. Samples came from day 63 after the first vaccine or placebo injection. This sample was included in a study of Ad26.COV2.S vaccination and SARS-CoV-2 variants. Sequences were derived from peripheral blood, sampled in a trial of Ad26.COV2.S vaccine versus placebo. The sequence was obtained from a person between 18 and 65 years old who received the Ad26.COV2.S COVID-19 vaccine or a placebo.

CDR3 region: CASSQGLEQFF. As DNA, the CDR3 is TGTGCCAGCAGCCAGGGACTAGAGCAGTTCTTC. The chain links TRBV7-9 to TRBJ2-1; 7 nucleotides line up with TRBD2. Germline lookup yields CDR1 SEHNR and CDR2 FQNEAQ (reference sequence). V was pared by 5 bases and J by 10 bases, with 2 bases of the junction left unmatched. The CDR3 is 11 amino acids.